This TCR beta chain was documented in a study of patients and donors after allogeneic stem cell transplantation. TCRdb reanalysed the RT-PCR reads using MiXCR and keeps one entry per CDR3 protein. The sample has roughly 150,000 distinct CDR3 sequences; about a quarter are singletons. CDR1 SGHDN and CDR2 FVKESK come from the germline V gene. Trimming stripped 1 base from V and 8 bases from J, with 8 bases between. The CDR3 contains 13 residues. The receptor comes from a human donor who was either an allogeneic HSCT recipient or a stem cell or donor lymphocyte infusion donor (not recorded which). It is not recorded whose cells these are; they may come from a transplant donor. Sequencing was carried out using blood, either unsorted or a sorted T cell fraction (not recorded which). The chain links TRBV14 to TRBJ1-4; D remains unclear. The CDR3 protein is CASSQVEGEKLFF. CDR3 DNA sequence: TGTGCCAGCAGCCAAGTGGAGGGAGAAAAACTGTTTTTT. Full variable domain (rest looked up from reference TRBV14 and TRBJ1-4): EAGVTQFPSHSVIEKGQTVTLRCDPISGHDNLYWYRRVMGKEIKFLLHFVKESKQDESGMPNNRFLAERTGGTYSTLKVQPAELEDSGVYFCASSQVEGEKLFFGSGTQLSVL.